What follows describes a single T cell receptor beta chain. This clonotype was found a few times. Its antigen target is currently unknown. The sample holds no much larger clone one base away, and base qualities are not on file. Reading the germline V gene (reference sequence) gives CDR1 SEHNR and CDR2 FQNEAQ. The CDR3 sequence holds 15 residues, the cysteine and phenylalanine included. CDR3 DNA is the only sequence kept; it has 45 bases, read in frame from the first base. V lost 3 bases and J lost 4 bases; the stretch between them is 13 bases long. The sample originates from a study of T cell repertoires in cytomegalovirus infection (dated by TCRdb to the late 2010s). The study in broad terms: Donor HLA type was relevant to the analysis, as public TCR beta signatures indicated carriage of CMV infection together with the matching HLA type. General conclusions and limits of the study: The ex vivo response was dominated by HLA-C-restricted CMV-specific TCR beta clonotypes, which also provided the single most frequent clonotype in two of eight donors. In both this cohort and an independent roughly 400-donor cohort, the cumulative frequency of public TCR beta family members distinguished carriers of CMV infection plus the relevant HLA type.

TCRdb shows the sequencer as Illumina HiSeq 1500. TCRdb reran the public reads through fastp at Q25 and MiXCR, keeping productive beta chains. Identical CDR3 proteins give one entry, which carries the most common genes and DNA. This sample comprises roughly 500,000 distinct CDR3 sequences, roughly 12% of them detected only once. The ten most abundant clones make up 10% to 13% of the sample. This sequence was found in a human donor in good health (CMV status not recorded). Some clones in this sample may be carry-over from other donors' samples. The chain joins TRBV7-9 to TRBJ2-1; the D call could be TRBD1 or TRBD2, with each sharing 5 bases. The source material was PBMCs. The sequenced DNA is TGTGCCAGCAGCTTGAGAGGGGAAAATTACAATGAGCAGTTCTTC. The translation is CASSLRGENYNEQFF.